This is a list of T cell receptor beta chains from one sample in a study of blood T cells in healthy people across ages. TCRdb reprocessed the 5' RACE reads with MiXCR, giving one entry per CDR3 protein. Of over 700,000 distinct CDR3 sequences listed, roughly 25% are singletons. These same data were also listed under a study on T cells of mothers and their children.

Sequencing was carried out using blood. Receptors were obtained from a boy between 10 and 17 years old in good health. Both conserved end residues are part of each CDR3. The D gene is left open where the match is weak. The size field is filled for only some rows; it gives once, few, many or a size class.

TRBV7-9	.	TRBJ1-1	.	TGTGCCAGCAGCATTTTGGGGGGCGGAATGAACACTGAAGCTTTCTTT	CASSILGGGMNTEAFF
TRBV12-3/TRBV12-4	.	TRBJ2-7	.	TGTGCCAGCAGTTGGAGCAGCTCCTACGAGCAGTACTTC	CASSWSSSYEQYF
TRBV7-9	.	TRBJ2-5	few	TGTGCCAGCAGCTTATGGCAGGCTACCCAAGAGACCCAGTACTTC	CASSLWQATQETQYF
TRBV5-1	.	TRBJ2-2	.	TGCGCCAGCAGCTTATCGGTCACCGGGGAGCTGGTTTTT	CASSLSVTGELVF
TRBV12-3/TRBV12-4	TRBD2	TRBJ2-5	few	TGTGCCAGCCACGGGACTAGCGGGGGCCCAGAGACCCAGTACTTC	CASHGTSGGPETQYF
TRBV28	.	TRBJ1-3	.	TGTGCCAGCAGTTCGGGGCCCACCATATATTTT	CASSSGPTIYF
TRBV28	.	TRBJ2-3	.	TGTGCCAGCACGGGTTGGCGGATGAACACAGATACGCAGTATTTT	CASTGWRMNTDTQYF
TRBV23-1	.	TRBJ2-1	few	TGCGCCAGCAGTCAATCTTATCCCAATGAGCAGTTCTTC	CASSQSYPNEQFF
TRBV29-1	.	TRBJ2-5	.	TGCAGCGTTGTGGGACGACTCATCGCGGAGACCCAGTACTTC	CSVVGRLIAETQYF
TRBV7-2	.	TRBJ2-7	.	TGTGCCAGCAGCTTAGAGGGGGTCACCTACGAGCAGTACTTC	CASSLEGVTYEQYF
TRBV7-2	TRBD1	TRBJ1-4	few	TGTGCCAGCAGCTTAGTGGACAGGGGGTGGGAAAAACTGTTTTTT	CASSLVDRGWEKLFF
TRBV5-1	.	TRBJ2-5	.	TGCGCCAGCAGCTTGAGTATTGGGTCCCAAGAGACCCAGTACTTC	CASSLSIGSQETQYF
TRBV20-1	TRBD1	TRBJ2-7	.	TGCAGTGCGCCGACAGGGGGGTACTACGAGCAGTACTTC	CSAPTGGYYEQYF
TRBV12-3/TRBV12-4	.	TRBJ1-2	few	TGTGCCAGCAGTTTTGAGGGGATCTATGGCTACACCTTC	CASSFEGIYGYTF
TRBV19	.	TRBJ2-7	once	TGTGCCAGTAGCCCCGCCGGCCTGCATTACGAGCAGTACTTC	CASSPAGLHYEQYF
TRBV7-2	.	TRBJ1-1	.	TGTGCCAGCAGCTTGGTCCTTGTCGATGAAGCTTTCTTT	CASSLVLVDEAFF
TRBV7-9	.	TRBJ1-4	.	TGTGCCAGCAGCTTCGGGGGGGGACACCAAAAACTGTTTTTT	CASSFGGGHQKLFF
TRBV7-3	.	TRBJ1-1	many	TGTGCCAGCAGCTCTTCAGTGAACACTGAAGCTTTCTTT	CASSSSVNTEAFF
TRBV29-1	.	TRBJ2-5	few	TGCAGCGTTGATAGGGGCGTCCGAGAGACCCAGTACTTC	CSVDRGVRETQYF
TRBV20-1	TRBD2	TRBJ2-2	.	TGCAGTGTGGGACTAGTCGACACCGGGGAGCTGTTTTTT	CSVGLVDTGELFF
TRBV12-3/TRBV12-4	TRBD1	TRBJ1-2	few	TGTGCCAGCACAGACAGGGGAGGACATGGCTACACCTTC	CASTDRGGHGYTF
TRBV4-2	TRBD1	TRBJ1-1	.	TGTGCCAGCAGCTTGCAGGGGGAGGGCACTGAAGCTTTCTTT	CASSLQGEGTEAFF
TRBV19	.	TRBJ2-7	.	TGTGCCAGTAGTATGATTCACGGGGCCTACGAGCAGTACTTC	CASSMIHGAYEQYF
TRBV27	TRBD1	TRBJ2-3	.	TGTGCCAGCAGTGTGCGCCGGACAGGGGGAGGGCCCTGGGCAGATACGCAGTATTTT	CASSVRRTGGGPWADTQYF
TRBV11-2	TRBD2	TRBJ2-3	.	TGTGCCATAGCGGGATCTAGCACAGATACGCAGTATTTT	CAIAGSSTDTQYF
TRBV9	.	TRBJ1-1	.	TGTGCCAGCAGCGTAGACGCAGGGCTGAACACTGAAGCTTTCTTT	CASSVDAGLNTEAFF
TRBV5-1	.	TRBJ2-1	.	TGCGCCAGCAGCTTGGTGCCTAGTGGTGAGCAGTTCTTC	CASSLVPSGEQFF
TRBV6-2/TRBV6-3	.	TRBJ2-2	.	TGCGCCAGCAGGAGGGGGTCCGGCACCGGGGAGCTGTTTTTT	CASRRGSGTGELFF
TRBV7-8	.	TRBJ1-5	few	TGTGCCAGCAGCTTACTCAGTTTCCAAGGAGACGATCAGCCCCAGCATTTT	CASSLLSFQGDDQPQHF
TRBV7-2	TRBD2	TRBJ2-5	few	TGTGCCAGCAGCTTTAGCGGGAGGAGTCAAGAGACCCAGTACTTC	CASSFSGRSQETQYF
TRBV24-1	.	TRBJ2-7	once	TGTGCCACCAGTGATTCACAGCGATACGAGCAGTACTTC	CATSDSQRYEQYF
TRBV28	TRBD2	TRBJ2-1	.	TGTGCCAGCAGTTTATCAGCGGGAGGGCCTTCAGTCATGAATGAGCAGTTCTTC	CASSLSAGGPSVMNEQFF
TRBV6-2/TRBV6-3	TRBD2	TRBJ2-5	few	TGTGCCAGCAGTTACTCTAGCGGGGGGAAGTTCTTC	CASSYSSGGKFF
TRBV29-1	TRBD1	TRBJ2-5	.	TGCAGCGTTGAACCGGGACAGGGGATACAAGAGACCCAGTACTTC	CSVEPGQGIQETQYF
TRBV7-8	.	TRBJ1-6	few	TGTGCCAGCAGCTGGGGACGGCGGGGGCTATATCGCTCACCCCTCCACTTT	CASSWGRRGLYRSPLHF
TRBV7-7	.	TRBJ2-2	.	TGTGCTAGCAGCTTAGCGCCCACTAGCTACGGGGAGCTGTTTTTT	CASSLAPTSYGELFF
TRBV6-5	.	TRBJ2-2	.	TGTGCCAGCAGTTCATCTCCGGGACCCACAAACACCGGGGAGCTGTTTTTT	CASSSSPGPTNTGELFF
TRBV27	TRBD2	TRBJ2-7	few	TGTGCCAGCAGTTCTAGCGGGAGCTGGGGCGAGCAGTACTTC	CASSSSGSWGEQYF
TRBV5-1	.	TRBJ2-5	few	TGCGCCAGCAGTTTAAATAAACTGGGCGGCGAGACCCAGTACTTC	CASSLNKLGGETQYF
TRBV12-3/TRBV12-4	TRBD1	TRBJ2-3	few	TGTGCCAGCAGCCCTGGACAGGCCAGATTCACAGATACGCAGTATTTT	CASSPGQARFTDTQYF
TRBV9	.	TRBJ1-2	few	TGTGCCAGCAGCGCCGGAGATTACAGGGATTCTAACTATGGCTACACCTTC	CASSAGDYRDSNYGYTF
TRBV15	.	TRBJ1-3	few	TGTGCCACCGGAAGGCCCTCTGGAAACACCATATATTTT	CATGRPSGNTIYF
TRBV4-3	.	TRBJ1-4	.	TGCGCCAGCAGCCAAGTGAACGGGGAAAAACTGTTTTTT	CASSQVNGEKLFF
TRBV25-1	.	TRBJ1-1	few	TGTGCCAGCAGTGAATCGGGGGAGGATACTGAAGCTTTCTTT	CASSESGEDTEAFF
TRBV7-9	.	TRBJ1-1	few	TGTGCCAGCAGCTTAGGAGGAGATGAAGCTTTCTTT	CASSLGGDEAFF
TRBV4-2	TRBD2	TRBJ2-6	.	TGTGCCAGCAGCCAAGATATGAAAGCGGGGCACTCTGGGGCCAACGTCCTGACTTTC	CASSQDMKAGHSGANVLTF
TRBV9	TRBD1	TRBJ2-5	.	TGTGCCAGCAGCGGACGGACAGGGGCAGCAGAGACCCAGTACTTC	CASSGRTGAAETQYF
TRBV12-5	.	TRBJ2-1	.	TGTGCTAGTGGTTTGCCACCCTCCCCCTTCAATGAGCAGTTCTTC	CASGLPPSPFNEQFF
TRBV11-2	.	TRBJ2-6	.	TGTGCCAGCAGCCCGATCAACGGGGGAGGTCCGGGGGCCAACGTCCTGACTTTC	CASSPINGGGPGANVLTF
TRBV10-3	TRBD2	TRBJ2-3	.	TGTGCCATCAGTGCGGGAGCGGGAGTGGGCACAGATACGCAGTATTTT	CAISAGAGVGTDTQYF
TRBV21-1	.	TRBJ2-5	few	TGTGCCAGCAGCAAAGCGCGAGAGGAGACCCAGTACTTC	CASSKAREETQYF
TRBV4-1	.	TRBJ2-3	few	TGCGCCAGCAGCCAAGCATCGGGTGTCACAGATACGCAGTATTTT	CASSQASGVTDTQYF
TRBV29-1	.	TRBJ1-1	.	TGCAGCGTTGAGGCTTGGGGGAGGAACACTGAAGCTTTCTTT	CSVEAWGRNTEAFF
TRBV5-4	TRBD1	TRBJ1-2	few	TGTGCCAGCAGCCCAGGGACAGCAGGCGGCTACACCTTC	CASSPGTAGGYTF